The 30 T cell receptor beta chains presented below share a single source sample, sequenced in a study of identifying expanded T cells in peripheral blood. Here immunoSEQ multiplex PCR was the method, and the copy in TCRdb shows in-frame clones only, minus some. The sample comprises under 70,000 clones, approximately 89% of which are singletons, and approximately 4.5% rests with the top ten. Sequenced input: blood. The receptors derive from a person between 18 and 75 years old in good health.

This sequence joins TRBV27 and TRBJ2-1, with 8 bases matching TRBD2. This CDR3 is 15 amino acids long. The germline V gene encodes CDR1 MNHEY and CDR2 SMNVEV (reference sequence). The V and J ends lost 4 bases and 0 bases, in that order; junction bases with no gene match: 2. The CDR3, as DNA: TGTGCCAGCAGTTCGAGCGGGAGCTCCTACAATGAGCAGTTCTTC. The encoded protein is CASSSSGSSYNEQFF.

The CDR3 nucleotides are TGTGCCAGCAGTTCACATGGGACAGGAAGATTCGGCTATGGCTACACCTTC. This codes for CASSSHGTGRFGYGYTF. The chain links TRBV27 to TRBJ1-2; 8 bases fit TRBD1. The CDR3 extends over 17 amino acids. CDR1 and CDR2 (germline): MNHEY, SMNVEV (reference sequence). V dropped 4 bases and J dropped 4; count of bases not matched to a gene: 14.

This chain connects TRBV10-2 to TRBJ2-1, with 7 bases aligning to TRBD2. This CDR3 comprises 14 residues. V was clipped by 3 bases and J by 7 bases; unmatched bases: 6. Per the germline V gene, CDR1 is WSHSY and CDR2 is SAAADI. In nucleotides, the CDR3 is TGCGCCAGCAGTGAAGTGGGAGGGTTGAATGAGCAGTTCTTC. Its protein is CASSEVGGLNEQFF.

The chain joins TRBV28 to TRBJ2-2; tentatively, D is TRBD2 (5 bases). V was trimmed by 3 bases and J by 2 bases, leaving 10 bases between them. This CDR3 region has 15 residues. Germline CDR1 is MDHEN and CDR2 is SYDVKM. The CDR3 protein is CASSLRALNTGELFF. The CDR3 bases are TGTGCCAGCAGTTTGAGGGCTCTTAACACCGGGGAGCTGTTTTTT.

The chain is built from TRBV19 and TRBJ1-2, with D tentatively TRBD1 (5 bases). V was shortened by 6 bases and J by 4 bases, with 15 bases between the two germline ends. There are 14 residues in the CDR3. CDR1 and CDR2 from the germline V gene are LNHDA and SQIVND (reference sequence). The CDR3 is CASSPRDGSYGYTF. The CDR3 nucleotides read TGTGCCAGTAGCCCTCGGGACGGGTCCTATGGCTACACCTTC.

This clone was observed a few times. This chain connects TRBV6-4 to TRBJ1-2; maybe TRBD1 (6 bases). V was cut by 5 bases and J by 6 bases, with 13 bases left in between. Germline CDR1 reads MRHNA; CDR2 reads SNTAGT. The CDR3 length is 13 residues. The CDR3 nucleotides are TGTGCCAGCAGTCCCACAGGGATTGATGGCTACACCTTC. Residues: CASSPTGIDGYTF.

V is TRBV7-2 and J is TRBJ2-7; D is undetermined. From germline, CDR1 is SGHTA and CDR2 FQGNSA. The CDR3 is 11 residues long. The ends were cut back, 2 bases at V and 4 bases at J, with 3 bases in the middle. Written as DNA, the CDR3 is TGTGCCAGCAGCTTATTGTACGAGCAGTACTTC. This translates into CASSLLYEQYF.

V gene TRBV6-9 combines with J gene TRBJ2-2; no clear D gene. Germline V gene lookup returns CDR1 MNHGY and CDR2 SVAAGI. CDR3 length: 14 amino acids. V was cut by 3 bases and J by 4 bases, with 9 bases left in between. CDR3 coding DNA: TGTGCCAGCAGTTACCAATTATCCACCGGGGAGCTGTTTTTT. This codes for CASSYQLSTGELFF.

The rearrangement links TRBV27 to TRBJ2-3, with D tentatively TRBD2 (6 bases). V was clipped by 4 bases and J by 3 bases, with 17 bases between them. Per the germline V gene, CDR1 is MNHEY and CDR2 is SMNVEV (reference sequence). The CDR3 totals 16 residues. CDR3 nucleotides: TGTGCCAGCAGTTCTCAATCTAGCGCCGAGACAGATACGCAGTATTTT. Protein sequence: CASSSQSSAETDTQYF.

The chain employs TRBV28 and TRBJ1-1; D call uncertain. Germline V gene data show CDR1 as MDHEN and CDR2 as SYDVKM. CDR3 length: 13 residues. The ends were cut back, 5 bases at V and 4 bases at J, with 11 bases in the middle. The chain's CDR3 is CASSGEWTTEAFF. The CDR3 nucleotides read TGTGCCAGCAGTGGAGAATGGACCACTGAAGCTTTCTTT.

V usage is TRBV30 and J usage is TRBJ2-6; D unclear. Germline values: CDR1 GTSNPN, CDR2 SVGIG (reference sequence). Trimming cost V 7 bases and J 0 bases, with 7 bases left between them. This CDR3 is 13 amino acids long. The CDR3 nucleotides are TGTGCCTTCGATTACTCTGGGGCCAACGTCCTGACTTTC. Protein: CAFDYSGANVLTF.

The gene calls are TRBV18 and TRBJ1-2; no clear D. In germline, CDR1 is KGHSH, CDR2 LQKENI. Trimming cost V 1 base and J 0 bases, with 9 bases left between them. This CDR3 is 15 amino acids long. CDR3 sequence reads: CASSPQEPPNYGYTF. The CDR3 DNA follows: TGTGCCAGCTCACCACAGGAGCCTCCTAACTATGGCTACACCTTC.

This chain uses TRBV18 with TRBJ1-6; 8 bases line up with TRBD1. Per the germline V gene, CDR1 is KGHSH and CDR2 is LQKENI. Unmatched junction bases numbered 6, after V lost 3 bases and J lost 5 bases. The CDR3 has 16 residues. The CDR3 spells CASSPSQGANNSPLHF. CDR3 bases: TGTGCCAGCTCACCGTCCCAGGGGGCAAATAATTCACCCCTCCACTTT.

The CDR3 nucleotides read TGTGCCAGCAGCCGTACGACTAGCGCCGGGGAGACCCAGTACTTC. The encoded protein is CASSRTTSAGETQYF. The rearrangement joins TRBV7-2 to TRBJ2-5; 8 bases align to TRBD2. V was clipped by 5 bases and J by 5 bases; unmatched bases: 10. Germline lookup yields CDR1 SGHTA and CDR2 FQGNSA. The CDR3 contains 15 residues.

The V call is TRBV7-7, the J call TRBJ1-3, with 10 bases that match TRBD1. The CDR3 has 16 amino acids. Unmatched junction bases numbered 6, after V lost 5 bases and J lost 2 bases. The germline CDR1 and CDR2 sequences are SSHAT and FNYEAQ (reference sequence). CDR3: CASSPGQGGTGNTIYF. The CDR3 DNA reads as TGTGCCAGCAGCCCCGGACAGGGGGGCACTGGAAACACCATATATTTT.

This CDR3 is CASRSQGSGAQPQHF. The CDR3 DNA sequence: TGTGCCAGCAGGTCACAGGGGTCCGGGGCTCAGCCCCAGCATTTT. The gene calls are TRBV2 and TRBJ1-5; 7 bases fit TRBD1. This CDR3 contains 15 residues. V shed 6 bases and J 6 bases; nucleotides not matched to a gene: 11. Germline lookup yields CDR1 SNHLY and CDR2 FYNNEI.

This chain's CDR3 is CASSYRAGGGYEQYF. CDR3 DNA: TGCGCCAGCAGCTACAGGGCGGGAGGAGGCTACGAGCAGTACTTC. This rearrangement joins TRBV4-3 to TRBJ2-7, with 8 nucleotides matching TRBD2. J was trimmed by 3 bases and V by 5 bases; bases with no gene match: 9. This CDR3 spans 15 amino acids. Germline CDR1 is LGHNA and CDR2 is YSLEER.

The chain joins TRBV7-9 to TRBJ1-2, with TRBD1 matching over 8 bases. V was clipped by 0 bases and J by 2 bases; unmatched bases: 2. CDR1 is SEHNR, CDR2 FQNEAQ, per germline (reference sequence). The length of the CDR3 is 15 residues. The CDR3 DNA follows: TGTGCCAGCAGCTTAGCGGGACAGGTGAACTATGGCTACACCTTC. Encoded protein: CASSLAGQVNYGYTF.

This sequence joins TRBV15 and TRBJ2-7; TRBD1 agrees at 7 bases. The junction had 7 bases not matched to a gene; V was cut back by 2 bases and J by 3 bases. The CDR3 totals 15 residues. Germline assignment: CDR1 LNHNV and CDR2 YYDKDF (reference sequence). The CDR3 bases are TGTGCCACCAGCAGACCCACACGACAGGGCTACGAGCAGTACTTC. Amino acids: CATSRPTRQGYEQYF. Drawing the rest from reference TRBV15 and TRBJ2-7, the complete variable domain is DAMVIQNPRYQVTQFGKPVTLSCSQTLNHNVMYWYQQKSSQAPKLLFHYYDKDFNNEADTPDNFQSRRPNTSFCFLDIRSPGLGDTAMYLCATSRPTRQGYEQYFGPGTRLTVT.

This chain links TRBV27 with TRBJ2-1; maybe TRBD2 (6 bases). Germline V CDR1 and CDR2: MNHEY, SMNVEV (reference sequence). This CDR3 has 11 residues. V was shortened by 8 bases and J by 9 bases, with 11 bases between the two germline ends. The CDR3 here is CASRGMGEQFF. The CDR3 coding sequence is TGTGCCAGCCGGGGGATGGGTGAGCAGTTCTTC.

The V gene is TRBV11-2, the J gene TRBJ1-2, with a weak D call TRBD1 (5 bases). Looked up from germline, CDR1 is SGHAT and CDR2 is FQNNGV. This CDR3 comprises 13 residues. V dropped 2 bases and J dropped 7 bases, with 11 bases sitting between them. The DNA of the CDR3 is TGTGCCAGCAGCTTAAGTGGGGCAAGTGGCTACACCTTC. As protein: CASSLSGASGYTF.

The V and J genes are TRBV28 and TRBJ2-7; a weak D match, TRBD2 (6 bases). The CDR3 loop spans 16 amino acids. V gave up 3 bases and J gave up 0 bases, with 15 bases separating them. Per the germline V gene, CDR1 is MDHEN and CDR2 is SYDVKM. The CDR3 sequence: CASSFPTWTNSYEQYF. The CDR3 region has the DNA TGTGCCAGCAGTTTCCCCACTTGGACTAACTCCTACGAGCAGTACTTC.

The V gene is TRBV28, the J gene TRBJ2-7; D may be TRBD1 (6 bases). Germline values: CDR1 MDHEN, CDR2 SYDVKM. The CDR3 has 14 amino acids. Trimming took 2 bases from V and 5 from J, leaving 13 bases between them. CDR3 nucleotides: TGTGCCAGCAGTTTAGGCACAGGGCGGAACGAGCAGTACTTC. Translated: CASSLGTGRNEQYF.

V is TRBV28 and J is TRBJ1-4; 7 bases are shared with TRBD1. CDR1 and CDR2 from the germline V gene are MDHEN and SYDVKM. V lost 1 base, J lost 7 bases, and 6 bases stayed unmatched. CDR3 length: 15 amino acids. The CDR3 here is CASSLLTGYGEKLFF. In DNA form, the CDR3 reads TGTGCCAGCAGTTTATTGACAGGGTACGGTGAAAAACTGTTTTTT. Using reference TRBV28 and TRBJ1-4 for the parts outside the CDR3, the full variable domain is DVKVTQSSRYLVKRTGEKVFLECVQDMDHENMFWYRQDPGLGLRLIYFSYDVKMKEKGDIPEGYSVSREKKERFSLILESASTNQTSMYLCASSLLTGYGEKLFFGSGTQLSVL.

This CDR3 reads CASSLGYRAPSYNEQFF. CDR3 sequence (DNA): TGTGCCAGCAGCTTAGGATATCGGGCCCCCTCCTACAATGAGCAGTTCTTC. V gene TRBV7-2 combines with J gene TRBJ2-1, with D unclear. The length of the CDR3 is 17 residues. Trimming pared 1 base from V and 0 bases from J, leaving 13 bases between. Per the germline V gene, CDR1 is SGHTA and CDR2 is FQGNSA.

This chain links TRBV27 with TRBJ1-2, with 7 positions matching TRBD1. Unmatched junction bases numbered 12, after V lost 6 bases and J lost 2 bases. The CDR3 is 16 amino acids. The germline gives CDR1 MNHEY, CDR2 SMNVEV (reference sequence). The CDR3 coding sequence is TGTGCCAGCAGGGCGGCAGGGGGGGGTTCAAACTATGGCTACACCTTC. Protein: CASRAAGGGSNYGYTF.

The sample holds a few counts of this clone. The V call is TRBV28, the J call TRBJ2-7; D uncertain. Trimming left V 6 bases short and J 4 bases short, with 7 bases between. This CDR3 comprises 11 residues. CDR1 is MDHEN and CDR2 is SYDVKM in the germline V gene. CDR3 DNA: TGTGCCAGCAGGACCGTATACGAGCAGTACTTC. This translates into CASRTVYEQYF.

The chain is built from TRBV7-9 and TRBJ2-7; TRBD2 matches at 9 bases. The germline gives CDR1 SEHNR, CDR2 FQNEAQ (reference sequence). The CDR3 runs 15 residues. The V segment lost 8 bases and the J segment 4 bases; nucleotides outside the gene matches: 12. CDR3 in amino acids: CASSASGVGGYEQYF. In DNA, the CDR3 is TGTGCCAGCTCAGCTAGCGGGGTAGGAGGGTACGAGCAGTACTTC.

V and J are TRBV5-4 and TRBJ1-5, with D maybe TRBD1 (5 bases). V was shortened by 0 bases and J by 4 bases, with 11 bases between the two germline ends. Germline lookup yields CDR1 SGHNT and CDR2 YYREEE (reference sequence). This CDR3 has 15 residues. As DNA, the CDR3 is TGTGCCAGCAGCTTGGACAGGTCCGTAAATCAGCCCCAGCATTTT. This gives the protein CASSLDRSVNQPQHF.

The chain recombines TRBV19 with TRBJ2-4; 10 bases align to TRBD1. With 7 bases clipped from V and 1 base from J, the junction kept 16 bases outside the gene matches. In germline, CDR1 is LNHDA, CDR2 SQIVND (reference sequence). This CDR3 comprises 19 residues. The CDR3 DNA reads as TGTGCCAGTAATAGTGGGACAGGGGACCCCAGAGGGGCCAAAAACATTCAGTACTTC. Protein sequence: CASNSGTGDPRGAKNIQYF.